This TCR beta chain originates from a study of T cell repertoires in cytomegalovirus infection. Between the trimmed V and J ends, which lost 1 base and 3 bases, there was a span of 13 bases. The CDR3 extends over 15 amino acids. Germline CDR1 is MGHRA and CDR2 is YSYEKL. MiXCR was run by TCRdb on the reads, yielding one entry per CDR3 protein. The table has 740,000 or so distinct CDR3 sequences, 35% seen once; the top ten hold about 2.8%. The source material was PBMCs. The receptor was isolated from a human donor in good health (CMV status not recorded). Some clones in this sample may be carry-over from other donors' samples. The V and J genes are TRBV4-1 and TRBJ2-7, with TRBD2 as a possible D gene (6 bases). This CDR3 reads CASSQGMGLLYEQYF. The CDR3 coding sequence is TGCGCCAGCAGCCAAGGGATGGGACTCCTCTACGAGCAGTACTTC.